These 20 T cell receptor beta chains were all obtained from the same sample, sequenced in a study of technical replicates of blood from a handful of donors. This table comes from immunoSEQ multiplex PCR, and its TCRdb copy is limited to in-frame clones, with some not included. The data contain approximately 12,000 clones, around 94% of them singletons. Sequenced input: PBMCs. These TCRs come from a human donor in good health.

The gene calls are TRBV2 and TRBJ2-5, with a possible D match to TRBD2 (6 bases). This CDR3 has 12 residues. The germline V and J ends were trimmed by 10 bases and 3 bases, with 12 bases remaining between them. The germline V gene has CDR1 SNHLY and CDR2 FYNNEI. The CDR3, as DNA: TGTGCCAAGCGGGTAGGCAAAGAGACCCAGTACTTC. Translated, it gives CAKRVGKETQYF.

The rearrangement joins TRBV28 to TRBJ2-5; 9 positions match TRBD2. The CDR3 runs to 13 residues. With 8 bases clipped from V and 10 bases from J, the junction kept 11 bases outside the gene matches. Germline values: CDR1 MDHEN, CDR2 SYDVKM. The CDR3 here is CASHLSGRLVQYF. Here the CDR3 DNA reads TGTGCCAGCCACCTTAGCGGGAGACTGGTCCAGTACTTC.

J is TRBJ2-1 and V is TRBV4-1; 9 nucleotides align to TRBD2. This CDR3 spans 13 amino acids. V trimming: 0 bases; J trimming: 15 bases; junction bases outside the gene matches: 6. Germline CDR1 and CDR2: MGHRA and YSYEKL. Here the CDR3 reads CASSQDGSGSTFF. The CDR3 DNA sequence: TGCGCCAGCAGCCAAGATGGTAGCGGGAGTACGTTCTTC.

The chain joins TRBV7-9 to TRBJ2-1; TRBD2 agrees at 8 bases. Per the germline V gene, CDR1 is SEHNR and CDR2 is FQNEAQ (reference sequence). V gave up 6 bases and J gave up 7 bases; unmatched junction bases: 17. The CDR3 has 17 residues. CDR3 DNA sequence: TGTGCCAGCAGAACCACCGGGGAGCGGGAGATTAGAAATGAGCAGTTCTTC. It yields the protein CASRTTGEREIRNEQFF. Full variable domain (rest looked up from reference TRBV7-9 and TRBJ2-1): DTGVSQNPRHKITKRGQNVTFRCDPISEHNRLYWYRQTLGQGPEFLTYFQNEAQLEKSRLLSDRFSAERPKGSFSTLEIQRTEQGDSAMYLCASRTTGEREIRNEQFFGPGTRLTVL.

Only one count was recorded for this clone. J is TRBJ1-1 and V is TRBV29-1; the match to TRBD1 covers 8 bases. CDR3 length equals 13 residues. The V and J ends lost 7 bases and 1 base, in that order; junction bases with no gene match: 5. Germline V gene sequence: CDR1 SQVTM, CDR2 ANQGSEA. CDR3 nucleotide sequence: TGCAGCGCCGCTGACAGGGGGAACACTGAAGCTTTCTTT. Protein product: CSAADRGNTEAFF.

The chain carries TRBV7-2 and TRBJ2-5; D is possibly TRBD1 (6 bases). Germline V gene sequence: CDR1 SGHTA, CDR2 FQGNSA. V lost 5 bases and J 1 base, leaving 14 bases between the germline ends. The CDR3 contains 15 residues. DNA of the CDR3: TGTGCCAGCAGCCGGCAGAGAGGGGGCCAAGAGACCCAGTACTTC. Its protein product is CASSRQRGGQETQYF.

The chain combines TRBV27 with TRBJ1-2; D unclear. CDR3 length: 14 amino acids. V dropped 4 bases and J dropped 2 bases, with 11 bases sitting between them. In germline, CDR1 is MNHEY, CDR2 SMNVEV (reference sequence). For the CDR3, the DNA is TGTGCCAGCAGTTCGTCAATCAGGAACTATGGCTACACCTTC. It encodes CASSSSIRNYGYTF.

This clone was seen once. The V and J genes are TRBV2 and TRBJ2-1; 10 bases agree with TRBD2. Per germline, CDR1 SNHLY and CDR2 FYNNEI. The CDR3 is 15 amino acids. Losses at the gene ends were 6 bases for V and 6 bases for J; bases not matched to a gene: 8. The DNA of the CDR3 is TGTGCCAGCAGGCCGGGACTAGCGCGTATCAATGAGCAGTTCTTC. This translates into CASRPGLARINEQFF.

The chain combines TRBV11-2 with TRBJ2-3, with unresolved D. CDR3 length: 13 amino acids. The germline V gene has CDR1 SGHAT and CDR2 FQNNGV. Trimming removed 5 bases from V and 4 bases from J, with 10 bases in between. CDR3 protein: CASSLLIADTQYF. The CDR3 DNA is TGTGCCAGCAGCCTGTTAATAGCAGATACGCAGTATTTT.

The rearrangement uses TRBV7-9 and TRBJ2-1; 7 bases align to TRBD1. The CDR3 consists of 15 residues. The V gene's germline CDR1 is SEHNR and CDR2 FQNEAQ (reference sequence). With 5 bases clipped from V and 9 bases from J, the junction kept 13 bases outside the gene matches. The DNA of the CDR3 is TGTGCCAGCAGCCCCCTTGGGGACAGCTTGGCTGAGCAGTTCTTC. Translated: CASSPLGDSLAEQFF.

The chain is built from TRBV2 and TRBJ2-7; D is uncertain. This CDR3 spans 13 amino acids. CDR1 and CDR2 (germline): SNHLY, FYNNEI. The V end was cut by 8 bases, the J end by 4 bases, with 15 bases between. The CDR3 loop is CASDEPLSYEQYF. The CDR3 nucleotides are TGTGCCAGCGATGAGCCTCTCTCTTACGAGCAGTACTTC.

The rearrangement joins TRBV4-2 to TRBJ2-2; 9 positions match TRBD2. The junction had 0 bases not matched to a gene; V was cut back by 1 base and J by 0 bases. Germline V gives CDR1 LGHNA, CDR2 YNFKEQ. This CDR3 region has 16 residues. CDR3 DNA: TGTGCCAGCAGCCAAGCTAGCGGGACGAACACCGGGGAGCTGTTTTTT. Translation: CASSQASGTNTGELFF.

The chain uses TRBV9 and TRBJ2-7; tentatively, D is TRBD1 (5 bases). Germline V gene data show CDR1 as SGDLS and CDR2 as YYNGEE. CDR3 size: 13 residues. Trimming took off 0 bases at V and 5 bases at J, with 9 bases between the two ends. CDR3 DNA sequence: TGTGCCAGCAGCGTAGACAGGACCGACGAGCAGTACTTC. It specifies CASSVDRTDEQYF.

Written as DNA, the CDR3 is TGCAGTGCTACTCCTTTCTACGAGCAGTACTTC. Translated: CSATPFYEQYF. The V gene is TRBV20-1, the J gene TRBJ2-7; D is unclear. The V end lost 4 bases, the J end lost 3 bases, and 7 bases lay between the germline ends. The CDR3 is 11 amino acids. Germline V gene data show CDR1 as DFQATT and CDR2 as SNEGSKA (reference sequence).

Worth noting for this clone: One junction end disagrees with the germline gene, perhaps due to a read error. The rearrangement uses TRBV30 and TRBJ2-7; 8 bases agree with TRBD2. The CDR3 extends over 11 amino acids. Looked up from germline, CDR1 is GTSNPN and CDR2 is SVGIG (reference sequence). CDR3 region: CAWSPPGLVVF. The CDR3 nucleotides are TGTGCCTGGAGTCCCCCGGGACTAGTCGTCTTC. Drawing the rest from reference TRBV30 and TRBJ2-7, the complete variable domain is SQTIHQWPATLVQPVGSPLSLECTVEGTSNPNLYWYRQAAGRGLQLLFYSVGIGQISSEVPQNLSASRPQDRQFILSSKKLLLSDSGFYLCAWSPPGLVVFGPGTRLTVT.

This chain connects TRBV29-1 to TRBJ2-7; TRBD1 might be the D (5 bases). The CDR3 runs to 11 residues. Germline CDR1 reads SQVTM; CDR2 reads ANQGSEA. V lost 3 bases to trimming and J lost 7 bases, with 10 bases between them. The CDR3 DNA is TGCAGCGTTGAGGACATGTGGGAGCAGTACTTC. Amino acids: CSVEDMWEQYF.

Notes on this clone: Other DNA sequences of this sample code for an identical CDR3. The J gene is TRBJ2-1, the V gene TRBV4-1, with D tentatively TRBD1 (5 bases). The germline gives CDR1 MGHRA, CDR2 YSYEKL. Deletions cut 0 bases from V and 6 bases from J, with 6 bases between. The CDR3 has 13 residues. As DNA, the CDR3 is TGCGCCAGCAGCCAAGATCAGGGCAATGAGCAGTTCTTC. This encodes CASSQDQGNEQFF.

The chain joins TRBV30 to TRBJ2-6; 8 positions match TRBD1. Germline assignment: CDR1 GTSNPN and CDR2 SVGIG (reference sequence). The CDR3 has 16 amino acids. V lost 0 bases and J lost 3; bases outside the gene matches: 4. The CDR3 protein is CAWSVPTGVGANVLTF. The CDR3 region has the DNA TGTGCCTGGAGTGTACCGACAGGGGTTGGGGCCAACGTCCTGACTTTC.

The chain is built from TRBV29-1 and TRBJ1-3; 8 bases line up with TRBD1. This CDR3 contains 15 residues. The junction had 10 bases not matched to a gene; V was cut back by 6 bases and J by 3 bases. CDR1 is SQVTM and CDR2 is ANQGSEA in the germline V gene. As DNA, the CDR3 is TGCAGCGTACTCCAGGGGGCAATTGGTGGAAACACCATATATTTT. Protein product: CSVLQGAIGGNTIYF.

Only one count was recorded for this clone. This chain uses TRBV9 with TRBJ1-5; no clear D gene. Trimming left V 3 bases short and J 6 bases short, with 7 bases between. The CDR3 consists of 12 residues. The germline gives CDR1 SGDLS, CDR2 YYNGEE. The CDR3 DNA reads as TGTGCCAGCAGCGGAGGGAGTCAGCCCCAGCATTTT. The encoded protein is CASSGGSQPQHF.